These 10 T cell receptor beta chains share one sample of origin, sequenced in a study of shared clonotypes between healthy human individuals. Data came from immunoSEQ multiplex PCR; TCRdb stores just in-frame clones and leaves some out. The sample records some 1,600,000 clones, 98% being singletons. Sample: naive CD4+ T cells sorted from blood. Documented subset: CD45RA+ positively selected. These receptors came from a young man in good health.

The chain has TRBV2 and TRBJ1-5; D possibly corresponds to TRBD1 (5 bases). CDR3 length: 15 residues. The ends were cut back, 6 bases at V and 1 base at J, with 13 bases in the middle. CDR1 and CDR2 from the germline V gene are SNHLY and FYNNEI. The CDR3 is CASSPDRASNQPQHF. The CDR3 region has the DNA TGTGCCAGCAGCCCCGACAGAGCGAGCAATCAGCCCCAGCATTTT.

Of note for this clone: The same CDR3 can be traced to other DNA sequences in this sample. CDR3 region: CASSLASRTYEQYF. Here the CDR3 DNA reads TGCGCCAGCAGCTTGGCTTCTAGAACCTACGAGCAGTACTTC. This chain uses TRBV5-1 with TRBJ2-7, with D uncertain. Germline assignment: CDR1 SGHRS and CDR2 YFSETQ. V was trimmed by 0 bases and J by 2 bases, leaving 9 bases between them. The CDR3 contains 14 residues.

CDR3 amino acids: CASSQKWPPDTEAFF. The CDR3 coding sequence is TGTGCCAGCAGCCAGAAGTGGCCACCGGACACTGAAGCTTTCTTT. V usage is TRBV27 and J usage is TRBJ1-1; no clear D. Germline values: CDR1 MNHEY, CDR2 SMNVEV (reference sequence). The CDR3 loop spans 15 amino acids. The V gene lost 6 bases and the J gene lost 3 bases, with 17 bases spanning the gap.

The V call is TRBV5-6, the J call TRBJ2-1; perhaps TRBD2 as D (6 bases). CDR3 length: 17 residues. Germline values: CDR1 SGHDT, CDR2 YYEEEE. Trimming shortened V by 0 bases and J by 5 bases, and 18 bases separated the two germline ends. CDR3 DNA sequence: TGTGCCAGCAGCTTGGCCCCCGGGGGTGTACTGGACAATGAGCAGTTCTTC. As protein: CASSLAPGGVLDNEQFF.

A remark on this clone: The same CDR3 is also encoded by other DNA sequences in this sample. This chain connects TRBV18 to TRBJ2-5; D is undetermined. From germline, CDR1 is KGHSH and CDR2 LQKENI. This CDR3 spans 14 amino acids. V lost 1 base to trimming and J lost 2 bases, with 8 bases between them. The CDR3 reads CASSPLGQQETQYF. As DNA, the CDR3 is TGTGCCAGCTCACCACTCGGGCAACAAGAGACCCAGTACTTC.

The rearrangement links TRBV5-5 to TRBJ1-2; possible D gene TRBD1, 5 bases. Trimming removed 2 bases at V and 4 bases at J, with 15 bases between. Per the germline V gene, CDR1 is SGHKS and CDR2 is YYEKEE (reference sequence). The CDR3 length is 15 residues. The CDR3 region has the DNA TGTGCCAGCAGCTTCCGGGACCCGTTCGGCTATGGCTACACCTTC. Translating it yields CASSFRDPFGYGYTF.

This chain links TRBV5-1 with TRBJ1-1; a weak D match, TRBD1 (6 bases). Germline assignment: CDR1 SGHRS and CDR2 YFSETQ. V shed 3 bases and J shed 5 bases, with 11 bases lying between them. The CDR3 loop spans 13 amino acids. CDR3 bases: TGCGCCAGCAGCTCCCAGGGGAAAACTGAAGCTTTCTTT. Protein: CASSSQGKTEAFF.

The V and J genes are TRBV5-4 and TRBJ2-7, with 11 positions matching TRBD2. Per germline, CDR1 SGHNT and CDR2 YYREEE (reference sequence). Trimming at V came to 4 bases and at J to 1 base, leaving 7 bases not matched to a gene. The CDR3 sequence is 16 residues long. DNA for the CDR3: TGTGCCAGCAGCCGGGCCGGGACTAGCGGTTCCTACGAGCAGTACTTC. Protein: CASSRAGTSGSYEQYF.

V and J are TRBV11-3 and TRBJ2-1; 10 nucleotides match TRBD2. Germline V gene lookup returns CDR1 SGHNT and CDR2 YENEEA. Germline trimming cut 3 bases from V and 6 bases from J; bases unmatched to any gene: 5. CDR3 length: 15 residues. The CDR3: CASSFGLAGANEQFF. The CDR3 nucleotides are TGTGCCAGCAGCTTTGGCCTAGCGGGAGCCAATGAGCAGTTCTTC.

The gene calls are TRBV19 and TRBJ2-7, with TRBD2 matching 9 bases. V lost 4 bases, J lost 5 bases, and 15 bases stayed unmatched. CDR1 and CDR2 from the germline V gene are LNHDA and SQIVND (reference sequence). This CDR3 is 17 amino acids long. For the CDR3, the DNA is TGTGCCAGTAGTAGGGCTCTAACCGGGACTAGCCTAAACGAGCAGTACTTC. Its translation: CASSRALTGTSLNEQYF. The variable domain in full, completed from reference TRBV19 and TRBJ2-7, reads DGGITQSPKYLFRKEGQNVTLSCEQNLNHDAMYWYRQDPGQGLRLIYYSQIVNDFQKGDIAEGYSVSREKKESFPLTVTSAQKNPTAFYLCASSRALTGTSLNEQYFGPGTRLTVT.